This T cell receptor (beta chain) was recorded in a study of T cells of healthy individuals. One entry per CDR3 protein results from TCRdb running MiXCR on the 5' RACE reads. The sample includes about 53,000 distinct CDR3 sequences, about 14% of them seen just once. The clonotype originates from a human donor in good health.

CDR3 nucleotide sequence: TGTGCCTGGAGTGATCGAAGCTTGGTAAATTCACCCCTCCACTTT. It is translated as CAWSDRSLVNSPLHF. The J gene is TRBJ1-6, the V gene TRBV30; D gene ambiguous. CDR3 length: 15 amino acids. The germline V and J ends were trimmed by 1 base and 7 bases, with 14 bases remaining between them. Germline lookup yields CDR1 GTSNPN and CDR2 SVGIG (reference sequence).